This T cell receptor beta chain was observed in a study of shared T cell receptors in the human thymus. Sequencing used immunoSEQ multiplex PCR; TCRdb keeps in-frame clones, though not all of them. The sample contains over 450,000 clones, around 82% of which appear only once. CDR1 is SEHNR, CDR2 FQNEAQ, per germline (reference sequence). V was shortened by 2 bases and J by 5 bases, with 13 bases between the two germline ends. This CDR3 contains 14 residues. These data were also filed under a second study, of human thymus T cells. That work adds: Corrective surgery for congenital heart defects was being performed on the healthy Finnish infants who served as donors. The thymus tissue came from resections taken during corrective heart surgery. Thymic and blood repertoires appeared to show biased V and J gene usage. Overlap was high between thymic repertoires from unrelated individuals, as reported in related research.

The chain links TRBV7-9 to TRBJ2-7, with unresolved D. This clonotype was obtained from a boy in the first two years of life with a congenital heart defect. Material for sequencing was thymocytes. The CDR3 loop reads CASSLYHNQNEQYF. Written as DNA, the CDR3 is TGTGCCAGCAGCTTATATCACAATCAAAACGAGCAGTACTTC. The full variable domain, in which reference TRBV7-9 and TRBJ2-7 provide the parts outside the CDR3, is DTGVSQNPRHKITKRGQNVTFRCDPISEHNRLYWYRQTLGQGPEFLTYFQNEAQLEKSRLLSDRFSAERPKGSFSTLEIQRTEQGDSAMYLCASSLYHNQNEQYFGPGTRLTVT.